The clone carrying this T cell receptor (beta chain) came up many times. The antigen is undetermined. Trimming took 6 bases from V and 0 from J, leaving 15 bases between them. CDR1 and CDR2 (germline): SNHLY, FYNNEI. The CDR3 runs 15 residues. Using RNA transcripts as the source, TCR beta CDR3 regions were amplified. In the first-round RT-PCR of the TCR CDR3, the HTBI primer set was used. TCRdb redid the calling of the multiplex PCR reads with MiXCR, one entry per CDR3 protein. The sample holds approximately 530,000 distinct CDR3 sequences, 20% seen once. This sample stems from a study of T cells in Graves' hyperthyroidism and ophthalmopathy. Study summary: Peripheral blood sampling occurred at initial diagnosis, before any treatment. Study findings and constraints: In simple terms, a model built on 13 V-J features told ophthalmopathy apart from stable hyperthyroidism.

Diagnoses rested on clinical symptoms, serum thyroxine and TRAb, thyroid ultrasound and orbital computed tomography. From 8.5 to 10 ml of fresh peripheral blood, PBMCs were isolated. The chain recombines TRBV2 with TRBJ2-7, with D perhaps TRBD1 or TRBD2 (6 bases each). The specimen was blood. The sequence derives from a middle-aged man with Graves' ophthalmopathy. The CDR3 spells CASSAGKGGSYEQYF. The CDR3 bases are TGTGCCAGCAGCGCGGGGAAGGGGGGCTCCTACGAGCAGTACTTC.